Each of the 8 T cell receptor beta chains below was sequenced from the same sample in a study of graft-versus-host responses after intestinal transplantation (dated by TCRdb to the early 2020s). The library was prepared using the immunoSEQ multiplex PCR assay. This is the immuneACCESS table as TCRdb keeps it, with only in-frame sequences that have V and J called. A part of the clones is gone; compared with another copy, unresolved V genes explain less than half, and the rest is unexplained. Recorded for this sample are about 92,000 clones; around nine tenths of them occurred a single time. The ten top clones hold 5.5% to 7% of the sample. The sample's time point label is to be understood as: cells obtained before transplantation from donor or recipient. Which antigens these TCRs recognize remains unknown. The starting material was unstimulated CD8+ T cells sorted from spleen or lymph node cells, obtained before intestinal transplant. The receptors stem from a human donor who received an intestinal transplant.

The gene calls are TRBV6-5 and TRBJ1-5; the D gene is possibly TRBD1 (6 bases). This CDR3 region has 13 residues. Germline V CDR1 and CDR2: MNHEY, SVGAGI. The V gene lost 8 bases and the J gene lost 7 bases, with 15 bases spanning the gap. CDR3 nucleotide sequence: TGTGCCAGCTTGGCAGGGAGGGGGCAGCCCCAGCATTTT. Translated: CASLAGRGQPQHF.

The gene calls are TRBV6-1 and TRBJ2-5; possibly TRBD1 for D (6 bases). The CDR3 contains 12 residues. V was pared by 7 bases and J by 3 bases, with 9 bases between. Germline V gene lookup returns CDR1 MNHNS and CDR2 SASEGT. DNA for the CDR3: TGTGCCAGCATGGCAGGGGAAGAGACCCAGTACTTC. Translating gives CASMAGEETQYF.

This chain links TRBV4-1 with TRBJ2-7; D may be TRBD1 or TRBD2 (6 bases each). V shed 1 base and J shed 5 bases, with 21 bases lying between them. Germline assignment: CDR1 MGHRA and CDR2 YSYEKL. The CDR3 totals 17 residues. The CDR3 sequence: CASSQGWGDNLNDEQYF. The CDR3 DNA reads TGCGCCAGCAGCCAAGGATGGGGGGACAACCTGAATGACGAGCAGTACTTC.

The genes are TRBV11-2 and TRBJ1-4; D is perhaps TRBD1 (5 bases). From germline, CDR1 is SGHAT and CDR2 FQNNGV. The CDR3 length is 14 residues. Trimming took off 5 bases at V and 7 bases at J, with 14 bases between the two ends. The CDR3 sequence: CASSPQGAIEKLFF. CDR3 sequence (DNA): TGTGCCAGCAGCCCCCAGGGCGCCATTGAAAAACTGTTTTTT.

The rearrangement links TRBV11-2 to TRBJ1-2, with 9 bases fitting TRBD1. Germline V gene data show CDR1 as SGHAT and CDR2 as FQNNGV. The CDR3 length is 17 residues. Trimming took 4 bases from V and 3 from J; bases not matched to a gene: 12. The CDR3 DNA sequence: TGTGCCAGCAGCTCTGATTTTACAGGGGGCGCTTACTATGGCTACACCTTC. Translated, it gives CASSSDFTGGAYYGYTF.

CDR3 region: CASSESQSEDLGDEQYF. The CDR3 DNA is TGCGCCAGCAGTGAGTCGCAATCGGAGGATCTCGGGGACGAGCAGTACTTC. This chain joins TRBV10-1 and TRBJ2-7; TRBD2 is a possible D gene (5 bases). Germline V lookup: CDR1 WNHNN, CDR2 SYGVQD (reference sequence). The CDR3 is 17 residues long. V was clipped by 0 bases and J by 5 bases, with 20 bases between them.

V gene TRBV7-9 combines with J gene TRBJ2-3, with D perhaps TRBD1 or TRBD2 (5 bases each). The CDR3 runs 15 residues. Trimming cost V 4 bases and J 0 bases, with 11 bases left between them. CDR1 and CDR2 (germline): SEHNR, FQNEAQ (reference sequence). CDR3 sequence: CASSSPGPSTDTQYF. The CDR3 nucleotides are TGTGCCAGCAGCTCCCCGGGGCCTAGCACAGATACGCAGTATTTT.

The chain carries TRBV4-1 and TRBJ1-4; D ambiguous. This CDR3 has 15 amino acids. Trimming stripped 3 bases from V and 9 bases from J, with 17 bases between. CDR1 and CDR2 (germline): MGHRA, YSYEKL. CDR3 DNA: TGCGCCAGCAGCCAGGCGGCTGGGATATCACAAAAACTGTTTTTT. It translates to CASSQAAGISQKLFF.